What follows describes a single T cell receptor beta chain. What antigen it recognizes has not been identified. No quality values exist for individual bases; no much larger clone is one base distant. This sample was included in a study of shared clonotypes between healthy human individuals (dated by TCRdb to the early 2020s). Concerning the study at large: A couple of women and three men aged 18 to 49 years were included in the cohort. Per donor, three plates each were used for CD4 naive and CD4 memory, two for CD8 naive, and one for CD8 memory. To estimate repertoire size and how much clonotype sharing occurs between individuals, the study deeply sequenced the blood TCR repertoires of five healthy adults. Different laboratories and diverse techniques were used to prepare libraries and sequence TCR repertoires, to increase sequencing depth and limit assay-specific biases. Each donor's leukapheresis produced roughly between roughly 0.85 and 9.5 billion PBMCs.

Using the deep immunoSEQ assay, multiplex PCR amplified TCR CDR3 regions from genomic DNA. Extracted genomic DNA from each cell subset was distributed evenly across all wells of several immunoSEQ 96-well plates, and each plate was treated as a replicate. For sorted subsets, around 0.2 ug genomic DNA, equal to approximately 30,000 T cell genomes, was loaded into each replicate PCR. The purified libraries were quantified using a Qubit 3.0 fluorometer, sized with a Bioanalyzer 2100, and then quantified again using the KAPA Library Quantification kit. Every immunoSEQ 96-well plate was sequenced on a dedicated single-read 150-cycle Illumina NextSeq 550 flow cell. Per the authors' processing: Because the immunoSEQ output held only junctional sequences and lacked quality scores, the filtering could not match the filtering applied to full-length reads. Sequences were annotated with PyIR, a Python wrapper for IgBLAST v1.9, and V/J genes and CDR3 were assigned using IMGT germline references. Reads were removed for weak V/J assignments (E-value above 1e-6), missing CDR3, stop codons, out-of-frame junctions, or ambiguous translated residues. V3J clonotypes were defined as sequences sharing the same inferred V gene, J gene, and CDR3 amino acid sequence. Percentage overlap between repertoires was computed as shared unique clonotypes divided by the size of the smaller repertoire. RTK rarefaction, the Chao1 estimator, and Recon v2.1 estimates of unobserved clonotypes were used to assess repertoire richness. Generation probabilities for all TCRbeta clonotypes obtained by the gDNA method from a handful of donors were computed using OLGA. TCRdb holds this immuneACCESS table with in-frame rearrangements only. Some clones are missing; in checked studies, unresolved V genes explain under half, and the rest has no known cause. V and J calls and clone size come straight from that table; D and trimming were deduced from the DNA. Counted in this sample were about 680,000 clones; around 72% of them appeared once. The ten largest clones capture 1.5% to 2% of the sample.

A distance of 8 bases separates the germline ends of V and J, which lose 0 bases and 5 bases respectively. Spanning cysteine to phenylalanine, the CDR3 consists of 13 amino acids. The read is trimmed to its CDR3 DNA, 39 bases read in frame from base 1. In the germline V gene, CDR1 corresponds to SGHRS and CDR2 to YFSETQ. The donors were healthy, HIV-negative adults who had no recently reported acute infections or vaccinations. Every donor was a Caucasian adult living in Nashville, Tennessee, USA. CD4+ T cells were enriched through magnetic negative selection, after which naive cells were positively selected on CD45RA and the remaining negative fraction served as the memory subset. After blood collection by leukapheresis, PBMCs were isolated using Ficoll-Histopaque density gradient centrifugation and then cryopreserved in the vapor phase of liquid nitrogen. Analytical flow cytometry was used to check the purity and quantity of each magnetically sorted T cell population. From each sorted fraction, genomic DNA was isolated and quantified by UV absorbance on a Nanodrop 2000c.

Results the study describes overall, beyond this receptor: Sampling was restricted to blood, and TCR repertoires in tissues likely differ from the TCR repertoires found in blood. Higher generation probabilities were observed for clonotypes shared by all four sorted-subset donors than for non-shared clonotypes. Pairwise subsampling led to the expectation that sequencing depth would affect the degree of clonotype sharing among donors. Even with the large sequencing depth, rarefaction of the sorted-subset datasets indicated that sequencing was incomplete. Across four donors, about 5% of naive CD4, 3.5% of naive CD8, roughly 2.2% of memory CD4, and under 0.45% of memory CD8 clonotypes were shared. The genetic and exposure-history diversity represented was limited by the small number of donors. Naive subsets generally had larger estimated clonotype richness than memory subsets did.

The sequence is built from TRBV5-1 and TRBJ2-5, with TRBD1 perhaps the D gene, on 5 matching bases. The sample consisted of memory CD4+ T cells sorted from blood. What the cell subset or site label conveys for this sample: CD45RA-negative fraction. The sequence was obtained from a woman in her twenties or thirties in good health. The CDR3 region has the sequence CASSLVAGETQYF. The DNA sequence follows: TGCGCCAGCAGCTTGGTAGCAGGGGAGACCCAGTACTTC.